The T cell receptor beta chain described here comes from a study of cytomegalovirus exposure and HLA in healthy donors. At the level of the study: Earlier results showed roughly 120 million unique TCR beta sequences derived from approximately 180 million T cells. Study observations and caveats: Previous analysis showed most TCR beta V segments were productive about 87% or about 30% of the time. In vitro data verified a few CMV-associated chains as specific for CMV antigens. Later work found most CMV-associated TCR beta chains apparently HLA-restricted.

About this clone: Its antigen is unidentified.

The CDR3 has 17 amino acids. V shed 1 base and J 0 bases; nucleotides not matched to a gene: 7. The germline V gene has CDR1 SGHAT and CDR2 FQNNGV. 13 Jbeta primers and 60 Vbeta primers were used for the PCR. This table comes from immunoSEQ multiplex PCR, and its TCRdb copy is limited to in-frame clones, with some not included. Here the sample spans roughly 50,000 clones, roughly 84% being singletons. The clonotype was recovered from a woman aged 18-30 years in good health and CMV-seronegative. This chain uses TRBV11-2 with TRBJ2-3; 7 nucleotides match TRBD2. Sample: PBMCs. The CDR3 nucleotides are TGTGCCAGCAGCTTAGGCGGGGGAGCGGGAAGCACAGATACGCAGTATTTT. Encoded protein: CASSLGGGAGSTDTQYF.